A selection of T cell receptor beta chains follows, all from one sample in a study of CD8+CD57+ T cells in acquired aplastic anemia. TCRdb reprocessed the reads with MiXCR, giving one entry per CDR3 protein. The data contain around 290,000 distinct CDR3 sequences, 45% to 65% of them singletons. Input material: sorted CD4+, CD8+, or CD8+CD57+ T cells (not recorded which) from PBMCs. These receptors all stem from a human donor with aplastic anemia. CDR3s include the opening cysteine and the closing phenylalanine or tryptophan. The D gene is left open where the match is weak. Clone sizes are given selectively: once, few, many, or a class where the clone is expanded.

size | D | J | V | length | CDR3 | DNA
. | . | TRBJ2-5 | TRBV5-1 | 15 | CASFEAGGRGETQYF | TGCGCCAGCTTTGAAGCGGGCGGGCGTGGAGAGACCCAGTACTTC
. | . | TRBJ1-2 | TRBV14 | 14 | CASSQDGRNYGYTF | TGTGCCAGCAGCCAGGACGGGAGGAACTATGGCTACACCTTC
few | . | TRBJ1-2 | TRBV24-1 | 12 | CATSDLTHGYTF | TGTGCCACCAGTGATTTGACTCATGGCTACACCTTC
. | . | TRBJ1-4 | TRBV12-3/TRBV12-4 | 15 | CASNLAGQGFGKLFF | TGTGCCAGCAATTTAGCCGGGCAGGGGTTTGGAAAACTGTTTTTT
. | TRBD2 | TRBJ2-5 | TRBV24-1 | 17 | CATSDPTSGGGQETQYF | TGTGCCACCAGTGATCCTACTAGCGGGGGGGGACAAGAGACCCAGTACTTC
. | TRBD2 | TRBJ2-7 | TRBV7-7 | 14 | CASSLAGGGDEQYF | TGTGCTAGCAGCTTAGCGGGGGGGGGCGACGAGCAGTACTTC
. | . | TRBJ2-5 | TRBV20-1 | 15 | CSARAQGRDTDTQYF | TGCAGTGCTAGAGCTCAGGGGAGGGACACAGATACGCAGTACTTC
. | . | TRBJ2-2 | TRBV10-3 | 12 | CAARKNTGELFF | TGTGCCGCCCGAAAGAACACCGGGGAGCTGTTTTTT
. | . | TRBJ2-1 | TRBV19 | 14 | CASGAAAGLDEQFF | TGTGCCAGTGGGGCAGCCGCGGGGTTAGATGAGCAGTTCTTC
. | TRBD1 | TRBJ1-5 | TRBV19 | 13 | CATGTGGNQPQHF | TGTGCCACGGGGACAGGGGGGAATCAGCCCCAGCATTTT
many | . | TRBJ1-1 | TRBV2 | 14 | CASSVFGSSAEAFF | TGTGCCAGCAGTGTTTTCGGATCATCGGCTGAAGCTTTCTTT
. | . | TRBJ1-1 | TRBV7-9 | 15 | CASSLMGGARTEAFF | TGTGCCAGCAGCTTAATGGGGGGCGCGAGAACTGAAGCTTTCTTT
many | TRBD1 | TRBJ1-2 | TRBV29-1 | 12 | CSVRQGLNGYTF | TGCAGCGTGCGACAGGGACTAAATGGCTACACCTTC
. | . | TRBJ1-1 | TRBV10-3 | 11 | CATKGSRGAFF | TGTGCCACCAAAGGGAGCCGGGGGGCTTTCTTT
many | . | TRBJ1-5 | TRBV19 | 14 | CASKDDSANQPQHF | TGTGCCAGCAAAGACGACAGCGCTAATCAGCCCCAGCATTTT
. | . | TRBJ1-1 | TRBV7-9 | 14 | CASSQTGLGEFLVF | TGTGCCAGCAGCCAGACAGGACTAGGGGAATTTCTAGTCTTT
. | . | TRBJ2-3 | TRBV7-2 | 13 | CASSFSSEDTQYF | TGTGCCAGCAGCTTCTCTAGTGAAGATACGCAGTATTTT
. | TRBD1 | TRBJ1-1 | TRBV7-9 | 14 | CASSFTRQGSEAFF | TGTGCCAGCAGCTTTACCCGACAGGGATCTGAAGCTTTCTTT
. | . | TRBJ2-5 | TRBV15 | 12 | CATSKSQETQYF | TGTGCCACCAGCAAAAGTCAAGAGACCCAGTACTTC
many | TRBD1 | TRBJ1-3 | TRBV6-1 | 15 | CASSETGQGGNTIYF | TGTGCCAGCAGTGAAACCGGACAGGGCGGAAACACCATATATTTT
. | . | TRBJ2-7 | TRBV4-1 | 15 | CASSQVGTGRYEQYF | TGCGCCAGCAGCCAAGTGGGTACGGGCCGTTACGAGCAGTACTTC
many | . | TRBJ1-5 | TRBV12-3/TRBV12-4 | 15 | CASTLWNGGGQPQHF | TGTGCCAGCACCCTTTGGAACGGGGGCGGTCAGCCCCAGCATTTT
many | . | TRBJ2-3 | TRBV9 | 12 | CASSVNEDTQYF | TGTGCCAGCAGCGTAAATGAAGATACGCAGTATTTT
. | . | TRBJ1-3 | TRBV7-9 | 14 | CASRLPSAGDTIYF | TGTGCCAGCAGGTTACCCTCGGCTGGGGACACCATATATTTT
. | . | TRBJ2-2 | TRBV19 | 12 | CASNGNTGELFF | TGTGCCAGTAATGGTAACACCGGGGAGCTGTTTTTT
. | . | TRBJ2-1 | TRBV20-1 | 14 | CSSSTGGAYNEQFF | TGCAGTTCTTCCACCGGCGGGGCCTACAATGAGCAGTTCTTC
. | . | TRBJ2-3 | TRBV10-3 | 12 | CAISGGEDTQYF | TGTGCCATCAGTGGGGGGGAGGATACGCAGTATTTT
. | . | TRBJ2-7 | TRBV20-1 | 15 | CSARDRRANPYEQYF | TGCAGTGCTAGAGATCGCAGGGCAAATCCCTACGAGCAGTACTTC
. | TRBD1 | TRBJ1-1 | TRBV7-2 | 14 | CASSPAGTGGGAFF | TGTGCCAGCAGCCCCGCCGGGACAGGGGGCGGCGCTTTCTTT
. | TRBD1 | TRBJ1-2 | TRBV7-8 | 14 | CASSSDLNRGLRTF | TGTGCCAGCAGCTCCGACCTTAACAGGGGGCTGCGCACCTTC
few | . | TRBJ2-1 | TRBV4-1 | 13 | CASSQDLQREQFF | TGCGCCAGCAGCCAAGATCTACAGCGCGAGCAGTTCTTC
. | TRBD1 | TRBJ2-5 | TRBV20-1 | 14 | CSAFVRDREETQYF | TGCAGTGCTTTTGTCCGGGACAGGGAAGAGACCCAGTACTTC
. | . | TRBJ2-1 | TRBV12-3/TRBV12-4 | 15 | CASGLSGPGSGEQFF | TGTGCTAGTGGTTTGTCCGGCCCGGGATCGGGTGAGCAGTTCTTC
. | . | TRBJ2-7 | TRBV19 | 15 | CASSLIYDGAYEQYF | TGTGCCAGTAGCCTTATCTACGACGGTGCCTACGAGCAGTACTTC
. | TRBD1 | TRBJ2-2 | TRBV24-1 | 15 | CATSDDRGPAGELFF | TGTGCCACCAGTGATGACAGGGGGCCCGCCGGGGAGCTGTTTTTT
. | . | TRBJ1-1 | TRBV18 | 16 | CASYLTRGILNTEAFF | TGTGCCAGTTATCTGACTCGAGGGATTCTGAACACTGAAGCTTTCTTT
few | . | TRBJ1-2 | TRBV6-2/TRBV6-3 | 15 | CASSEAPDSHYGYTF | TGTGCCAGCAGTGAAGCTCCGGACAGCCACTATGGCTACACCTTC
. | . | TRBJ1-5 | TRBV19 | 15 | CASNPMGGGNQPQHF | TGTGCCAGTAATCCCATGGGGGGAGGCAATCAGCCCCAGCATTTT
. | . | TRBJ1-2 | TRBV7-6 | 15 | CASSLGNRPYYGYTF | TGTGCCAGCAGCTTAGGGAACAGGCCCTACTATGGCTACACCTTC
. | . | TRBJ2-7 | TRBV15 | 16 | CATSPATPEGSYEQYF | TGTGCCACCAGCCCGGCGACCCCGGAGGGTTCCTACGAGCAGTACTTC
. | TRBD1 | TRBJ2-4 | TRBV15 | 15 | CATSGRQGTGNIQYF | TGTGCCACCAGCGGAAGACAGGGGACTGGAAACATTCAGTACTTC
. | . | TRBJ2-7 | TRBV15 | 12 | CATSRDAYEQYF | TGTGCCACCAGCAGAGACGCTTACGAGCAGTACTTC
. | . | TRBJ1-1 | TRBV19 | 14 | CAIGDGGLGTEAFF | TGTGCCATAGGGGACGGGGGGCTCGGCACTGAAGCTTTCTTT
few | . | TRBJ1-6 | TRBV20-1 | 13 | CSAPGARESPLHF | TGCAGTGCCCCGGGAGCTAGGGAATCACCCCTCCACTTT